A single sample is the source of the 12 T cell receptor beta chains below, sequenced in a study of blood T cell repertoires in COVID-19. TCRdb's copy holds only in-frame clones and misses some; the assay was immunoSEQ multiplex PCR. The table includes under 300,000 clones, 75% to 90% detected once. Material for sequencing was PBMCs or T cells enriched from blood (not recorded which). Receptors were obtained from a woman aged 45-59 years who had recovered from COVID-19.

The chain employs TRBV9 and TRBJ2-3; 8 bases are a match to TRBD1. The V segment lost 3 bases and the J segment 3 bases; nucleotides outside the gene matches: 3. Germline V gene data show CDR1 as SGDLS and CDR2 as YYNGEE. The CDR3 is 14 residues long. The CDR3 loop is CASSARGLTDTQYF. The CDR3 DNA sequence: TGTGCCAGCAGCGCCAGGGGGCTGACAGATACGCAGTATTTT.

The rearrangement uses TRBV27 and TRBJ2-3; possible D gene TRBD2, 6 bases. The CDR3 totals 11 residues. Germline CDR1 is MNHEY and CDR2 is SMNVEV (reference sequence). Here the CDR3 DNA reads TGTCGGAGGGGTCCCACAGATACGCAGTATTTT. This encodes CRRGPTDTQYF.

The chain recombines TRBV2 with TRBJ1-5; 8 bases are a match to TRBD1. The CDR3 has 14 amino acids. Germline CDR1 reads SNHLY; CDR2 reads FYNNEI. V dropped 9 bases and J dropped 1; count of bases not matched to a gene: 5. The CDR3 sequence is CASQQGASNQPQHF. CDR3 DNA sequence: TGTGCCAGTCAGCAGGGGGCAAGCAATCAGCCCCAGCATTTT. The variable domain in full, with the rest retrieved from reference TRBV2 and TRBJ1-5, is EPEVTQTPSHQVTQMGQEVILRCVPISNHLYFYWYRQILGQKVEFLVSFYNNEISEKSEIFDDQFSVERPDGSNFTLKIRSTKLEDSAMYFCASQQGASNQPQHFGDGTRLSIL.

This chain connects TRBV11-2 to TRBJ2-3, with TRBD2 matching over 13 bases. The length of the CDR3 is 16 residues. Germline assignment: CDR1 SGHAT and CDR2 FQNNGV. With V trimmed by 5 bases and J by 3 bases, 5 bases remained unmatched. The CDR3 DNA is TGTGCCAGCAGCATCATGACTAGCGGGAGGACAGATACGCAGTATTTT. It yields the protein CASSIMTSGRTDTQYF.

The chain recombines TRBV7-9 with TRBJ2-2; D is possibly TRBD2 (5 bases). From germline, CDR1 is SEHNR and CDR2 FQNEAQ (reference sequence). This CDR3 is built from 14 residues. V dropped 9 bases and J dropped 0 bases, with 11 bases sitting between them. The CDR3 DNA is TGTGCCAGTCCTGGGCGGGCGAACACCGGGGAGCTGTTTTTT. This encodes CASPGRANTGELFF.

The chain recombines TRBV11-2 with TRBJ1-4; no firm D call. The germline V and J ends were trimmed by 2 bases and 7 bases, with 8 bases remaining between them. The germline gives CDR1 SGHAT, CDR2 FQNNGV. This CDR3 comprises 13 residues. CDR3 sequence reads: CASSLPGSEKLFF. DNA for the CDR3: TGTGCCAGCAGCTTACCGGGGAGTGAAAAACTGTTTTTT.

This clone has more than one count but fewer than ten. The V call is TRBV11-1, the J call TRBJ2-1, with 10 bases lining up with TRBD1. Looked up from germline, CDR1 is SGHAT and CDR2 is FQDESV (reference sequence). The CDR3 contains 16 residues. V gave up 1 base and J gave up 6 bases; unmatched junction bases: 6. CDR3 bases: TGTGCCAGCAGCTTAGTGTGGACAGGGGGGGGCAATGAGCAGTTCTTC. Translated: CASSLVWTGGGNEQFF.

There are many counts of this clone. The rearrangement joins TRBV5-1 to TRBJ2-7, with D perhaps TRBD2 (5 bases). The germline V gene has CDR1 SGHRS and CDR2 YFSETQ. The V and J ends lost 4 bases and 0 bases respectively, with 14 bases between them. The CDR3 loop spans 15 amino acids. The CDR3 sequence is CASSQWKEGSYEQYF. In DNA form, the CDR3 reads TGCGCCAGCAGCCAGTGGAAAGAGGGCTCCTACGAGCAGTACTTC.

CDR3 protein: CASRGTSGNNEQFF. The CDR3 nucleotides are TGTGCCAGCAGGGGGACTAGCGGTAACAATGAGCAGTTCTTC. The chain combines TRBV5-4 with TRBJ2-1, with TRBD2 matching 11 bases. The CDR3 contains 14 residues. V lost 5 bases, J lost 5 bases, and 3 bases stayed unmatched. Germline lookup yields CDR1 SGHNT and CDR2 YYREEE (reference sequence). The whole variable domain, remainder taken from reference TRBV5-4 and TRBJ2-1, is ETGVTQSPTHLIKTRGQQVTLRCSSQSGHNTVSWYQQALGQGPQFIFQYYREEENGRGNFPPRFSGLQFPNYSSELNVNALELDDSALYLCASRGTSGNNEQFFGPGTRLTVL.

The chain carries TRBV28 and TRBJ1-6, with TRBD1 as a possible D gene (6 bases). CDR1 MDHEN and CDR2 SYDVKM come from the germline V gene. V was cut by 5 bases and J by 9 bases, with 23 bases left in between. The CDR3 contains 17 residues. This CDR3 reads CASSPPVGGHVGSPLHF. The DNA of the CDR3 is TGTGCCAGCAGTCCCCCCGTAGGGGGTCACGTGGGTTCACCCCTCCACTTT.

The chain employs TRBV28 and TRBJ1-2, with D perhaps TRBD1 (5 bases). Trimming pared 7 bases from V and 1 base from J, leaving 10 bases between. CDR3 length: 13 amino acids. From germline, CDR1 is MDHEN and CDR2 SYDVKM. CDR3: CASNPTVNYGYTF. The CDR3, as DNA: TGTGCCAGCAACCCGACAGTTAACTATGGCTACACCTTC.

The CDR3 nucleotides read TGTGCCAGCAGCTGGACTAGCGGAAACACAGATACGCAGTATTTT. Translated, it gives CASSWTSGNTDTQYF. The chain is built from TRBV7-9 and TRBJ2-3, with 10 bases identical to TRBD2. V gave up 4 bases and J gave up 2 bases; unmatched junction bases: 3. Per germline, CDR1 SEHNR and CDR2 FQNEAQ (reference sequence). This CDR3 comprises 15 residues.